These 27 T cell receptor beta chains were all obtained from the same sample, sequenced in a study of shared clonotypes between healthy human individuals (TCRdb year 2020). Library construction relied on the immunoSEQ multiplex PCR assay. TCRdb mirrors the immuneACCESS table, restricted to in-frame sequences. Some clones are absent from its copies; in checked studies, under half trace to an unresolved V gene, and the reason for the others is unknown. Present in this sample are approximately 980,000 clones, 76% of which were seen just once. The leading ten clones occupy about 1.5% of the sample. Sequenced sample: memory CD4+ T cells sorted from blood. Sample cell subset or site, as interpreted from the label and publication: CD45RA-negative fraction. These receptor sequences come from a young man in good health.

The V call is TRBV7-9, the J call TRBJ2-7; TRBD1 might be the D (6 bases). V lost 7 bases and J 2 bases, leaving 15 bases between the germline ends. CDR3 length equals 14 residues. CDR1 and CDR2 (germline): SEHNR, FQNEAQ (reference sequence). CDR3 loop: CASTFWTETYEQYF. For the CDR3, the DNA is TGTGCCAGCACTTTCTGGACAGAGACCTACGAGCAGTACTTC.

This clone has only a few counts. Additional DNA sequences in this sample encode the identical CDR3. V is TRBV5-4 and J is TRBJ1-5, with D unclear. Germline V lookup: CDR1 SGHNT, CDR2 YYREEE (reference sequence). The CDR3 runs 14 residues. With 1 base removed from V and 2 bases from J, the gap between germline ends came to 7 bases. CDR3 region: CASSLRGGNQPQHF. The CDR3 nucleotides read TGTGCCAGCAGCTTGCGGGGTGGCAATCAGCCCCAGCATTTT.

The rearrangement uses TRBV10-1 and TRBJ1-1, with no clear D. This CDR3 spans 13 amino acids. The V gene lost 3 bases and the J gene lost 1 base, with 6 bases spanning the gap. CDR1 WNHNN and CDR2 SYGVQD come from the germline V gene (reference sequence). The CDR3: CASSDRPNTEAFF. CDR3 DNA sequence: TGCGCCAGCAGTGACAGGCCGAACACTGAAGCTTTCTTT.

V usage is TRBV5-1 and J usage is TRBJ2-7; 10 bases map to TRBD1. J was trimmed by 3 bases and V by 4 bases; bases with no gene match: 10. This CDR3 contains 16 residues. Per germline, CDR1 SGHRS and CDR2 YFSETQ. CDR3 nucleotides: TGCGCCAGCAGCACCACCCCCGGGACAGGGGTCTACGAGCAGTACTTC. This encodes CASSTTPGTGVYEQYF.

The V and J genes are TRBV11-2 and TRBJ2-4; D not resolved. Per germline, CDR1 SGHAT and CDR2 FQNNGV. The CDR3 runs to 11 residues. V lost 3 bases, J lost 12 bases, and 9 bases lay in between. CDR3 region: CASSFQQSQYF. The DNA for the CDR3 is TGTGCCAGCAGCTTCCAACAGTCTCAGTACTTC.

V is TRBV7-2 and J is TRBJ1-6; no reliable D call. Germline lookup yields CDR1 SGHTA and CDR2 FQGNSA. This CDR3 comprises 15 residues. V was clipped by 1 base and J by 7 bases, with 11 bases between them. The CDR3 sequence is CASSLVAQANSPLHF. The CDR3 bases are TGTGCCAGCAGCTTAGTGGCACAAGCCAATTCACCCCTCCACTTT.

The V gene is TRBV7-2, the J gene TRBJ2-7; D is possibly TRBD1 or TRBD2 (5 bases each). Germline loops: CDR1 SGHTA, CDR2 FQGNSA. Trimming left V 5 bases short and J 2 bases short, with 13 bases between. The CDR3 consists of 14 residues. CDR3 loop: CASSGTPLTYEQYF. As DNA, the CDR3 is TGTGCCAGCAGCGGGACCCCCCTAACCTACGAGCAGTACTTC. Full variable domain (rest looked up from reference TRBV7-2 and TRBJ2-7): GAGVSQSPSNKVTEKGKDVELRCDPISGHTALYWYRQSLGQGLEFLIYFQGNSAPDKSGLPSDRFSAERTGGSVSTLTIQRTQQEDSAVYLCASSGTPLTYEQYFGPGTRLTVT.

CDR3 sequence reads: CASAGRTDTQYF. CDR3 bases: TGTGCCAGTGCAGGGAGAACAGATACGCAGTATTTT. The chain employs TRBV28 and TRBJ2-3; perhaps D is TRBD1 or TRBD2 (5 bases each). The CDR3 covers 12 residues. Trimming removed 9 bases at V and 3 bases at J, with 10 bases between. Germline V lookup: CDR1 MDHEN, CDR2 SYDVKM.

The rearrangement links TRBV6-5 to TRBJ2-2; D is possibly TRBD1 (5 bases). Looked up from germline, CDR1 is MNHEY and CDR2 is SVGAGI. The CDR3 loop spans 13 amino acids. Trimming removed 7 bases from V and 4 bases from J, with 10 bases in between. CDR3 bases: TGTGCCAGCAAGGGGTCTGGCACCGGGGAGCTGTTTTTT. Its protein product is CASKGSGTGELFF.

The sample holds one count of this clone. J is TRBJ2-7 and V is TRBV11-2, with 9 bases fitting TRBD2. The CDR3 loop spans 15 amino acids. Germline CDR1 and CDR2: SGHAT and FQNNGV. The V segment lost 5 bases and the J segment 2 bases; nucleotides outside the gene matches: 7. CDR3 loop: CASSQAGGPTYEQYF. CDR3 DNA sequence: TGTGCCAGCAGCCAAGCGGGAGGACCTACCTACGAGCAGTACTTC.

In this sample, this clone turned up once. The V and J genes are TRBV5-1 and TRBJ1-4; D is unresolved. The V end lost 3 bases, the J end lost 4 bases, and 13 bases lay between the germline ends. The germline V gene has CDR1 SGHRS and CDR2 YFSETQ. The CDR3 covers 15 residues. The CDR3 DNA reads as TGCGCCAGCAGCTCCTGGCCCCTGGTTAATGAAAAACTGTTTTTT. The encoded protein is CASSSWPLVNEKLFF. Full variable domain (rest looked up from reference TRBV5-1 and TRBJ1-4): KAGVTQTPRYLIKTRGQQVTLSCSPISGHRSVSWYQQTPGQGLQFLFEYFSETQRNKGNFPGRFSGRQFSNSRSEMNVSTLELGDSALYLCASSSWPLVNEKLFFGSGTQLSVL.

This chain uses TRBV10-3 with TRBJ1-6, with D unclear. The germline gives CDR1 ENHRY, CDR2 SYGVKD. This CDR3 spans 12 amino acids. The V gene lost 10 bases and the J gene lost 7 bases, with 11 bases spanning the gap. The CDR3, as DNA: TGTGCCAACGGACGGCAAAATTCACCCCTCCACTTT. It yields the protein CANGRQNSPLHF.

The CDR3 loop reads CASSPGPGSEQFF. DNA of the CDR3: TGTGCCAGCAGCCCCGGGCCGGGTTCAGAGCAGTTCTTC. V usage is TRBV5-4 and J usage is TRBJ2-1; D remains unclear. V was trimmed by 4 bases and J by 10 bases, leaving 15 bases between them. CDR1 is SGHNT and CDR2 is YYREEE in the germline V gene (reference sequence). The CDR3 is made up of 13 amino acids.

The chain uses TRBV7-2 and TRBJ2-1, with a weak D call TRBD1 (7 bases). The CDR3 covers 15 residues. V shed 1 base and J shed 16 bases, with 23 bases lying between them. CDR1 and CDR2 from the germline V gene are SGHTA and FQGNSA. CDR3 nucleotides: TGTGCCAGCAGCTTAGTTCGTTTTGCGGCAGGGGGGATCTTCTTC. It is translated as CASSLVRFAAGGIFF.

CDR3 residues: CASSQETGVFGEKLFF. The CDR3 region has the DNA TGCGCCAGCAGCCAAGAAACAGGGGTCTTTGGTGAAAAACTGTTTTTT. The chain recombines TRBV4-3 with TRBJ1-4, with 7 bases aligning to TRBD1. J lost 7 bases, V lost 0 bases, and 8 bases had no gene match. The V gene's germline CDR1 is LGHNA and CDR2 YSLEER. This CDR3 comprises 16 residues.

V usage is TRBV6-6 and J usage is TRBJ2-6, with unresolved D. Germline V lookup: CDR1 MNHNY, CDR2 SVGAGI (reference sequence). CDR3 length: 16 residues. Between the trimmed V and J ends, which lost 3 bases and 0 bases, there was a span of 9 bases. Written as DNA, the CDR3 is TGTGCCAGCAGTTATGGCCTCAGCTCTGGGGCCAACGTCCTGACTTTC. Translated, it gives CASSYGLSSGANVLTF.

The rearrangement uses TRBV6-5 and TRBJ2-6, with TRBD1 matching over 8 bases. Germline trimming cut 4 bases from V and 2 bases from J; bases unmatched to any gene: 4. From germline, CDR1 is MNHEY and CDR2 SVGAGI. This CDR3 has 16 residues. The CDR3 DNA sequence: TGTGCCAGCAGTTTACAGGGGGTAGCTGGGGCCAACGTCCTGACTTTC. As protein: CASSLQGVAGANVLTF.

This chain uses TRBV11-2 with TRBJ1-2, with D possibly being TRBD1 (5 bases). CDR1 and CDR2 (germline): SGHAT, FQNNGV. The CDR3 sequence is 14 residues long. The V end was cut by 2 bases, the J end by 2 bases, with 9 bases between. The CDR3 sequence is CASSLTGANYGYTF. The CDR3 bases are TGTGCCAGCAGCTTAACCGGGGCCAACTATGGCTACACCTTC. The full variable domain, with the rest looked up from reference TRBV11-2 and TRBJ1-2, is EAGVAQSPRYKIIEKRQSVAFWCNPISGHATLYWYQQILGQGPKLLIQFQNNGVVDDSQLPKDRFSAERLKGVDSTLKIQPAKLEDSAVYLCASSLTGANYGYTFGSGTRLTVV.

The chain has TRBV18 and TRBJ2-7; 10 bases fit TRBD2. After removal of 1 base from V and 3 bases from J, the junction contained 0 bases not matched to a gene. CDR1 is KGHSH and CDR2 is LQKENI in the germline V gene. This CDR3 spans 14 amino acids. CDR3 nucleotide sequence: TGTGCCAGCTCACCACGGACTAGCGGCTACGAGCAGTACTTC. This translates into CASSPRTSGYEQYF.

The gene calls are TRBV15 and TRBJ1-4; D remains unclear. V was clipped by 1 base and J by 1 base, with 13 bases between them. Germline V lookup: CDR1 LNHNV, CDR2 YYDKDF (reference sequence). This CDR3 is 17 amino acids long. CDR3 bases: TGTGCCACCAGCAGAGGGATGCTGGGGATAACTAATGAAAAACTGTTTTTT. This codes for CATSRGMLGITNEKLFF.

The gene calls are TRBV6-6 and TRBJ2-5; weak D call: TRBD2 (6 bases). The CDR3 covers 16 residues. V dropped 2 bases and J dropped 5 bases, with 18 bases sitting between them. Germline CDR1 MNHNY, CDR2 SVGAGI (reference sequence). The CDR3 loop reads CASSYSPRGGVETQYF. The CDR3 DNA reads TGTGCCAGCAGTTACAGCCCCCGCGGAGGGGTGGAGACCCAGTACTTC.

The chain has TRBV2 and TRBJ2-5; TRBD2 agrees at 13 bases. The CDR3 totals 16 residues. Germline V lookup: CDR1 SNHLY, CDR2 FYNNEI. Trimming cost V 4 bases and J 7 bases; bases outside gene matches: 9. The CDR3 sequence is CASSATSGRAGGTQYF. Written as DNA, the CDR3 is TGTGCCAGCAGTGCAACTAGCGGGAGGGCCGGAGGGACCCAGTACTTC.

The rearrangement joins TRBV18 to TRBJ1-2; D not resolved. Germline-derived CDR1 and CDR2 are KGHSH and LQKENI. This CDR3 comprises 16 residues. The V end lost 2 bases, the J end lost 0 bases, and 13 bases lay between the germline ends. CDR3 sequence reads: CASSPFLGPANYGYTF. The CDR3 DNA follows: TGTGCCAGCTCACCATTCTTAGGGCCCGCTAACTATGGCTACACCTTC.

V is TRBV2 and J is TRBJ1-1; the D is unclear. V shed 6 bases and J shed 3 bases, with 11 bases lying between them. Looked up from germline, CDR1 is SNHLY and CDR2 is FYNNEI. This CDR3 has 13 residues. The DNA for the CDR3 is TGTGCCAGCAGGGCCCGCAGTCACACTGAAGCTTTCTTT. Protein: CASRARSHTEAFF.

The rearrangement links TRBV4-3 to TRBJ2-3, with TRBD1 as a possible D gene (6 bases). Germline CDR1 LGHNA, CDR2 YSLEER. The CDR3 is 14 amino acids. Trimming left V 0 bases short and J 4 bases short, with 8 bases between. CDR3 sequence reads: CASSQEQGPDTQYF. Written as DNA, the CDR3 is TGCGCCAGCAGCCAAGAGCAGGGGCCAGATACGCAGTATTTT.

The chain employs TRBV9 and TRBJ1-1, with D possibly TRBD1 on 5 matching bases. Germline V gene data show CDR1 as SGDLS and CDR2 as YYNGEE. The CDR3 extends over 15 amino acids. Trimming shortened V by 0 bases and J by 1 base, and 10 bases separated the two germline ends. The CDR3 nucleotides read TGTGCCAGCAGCGTAGGTACAGGACCGAACACTGAAGCTTTCTTT. It encodes CASSVGTGPNTEAFF.

The gene calls are TRBV5-1 and TRBJ1-1; 9 nucleotides match TRBD1. With 2 bases clipped from V and 7 bases from J, the junction kept 6 bases outside the gene matches. This CDR3 spans 14 amino acids. Germline CDR1 is SGHRS and CDR2 is YFSETQ. The CDR3 spells CASSFGDRANEAFF. CDR3 DNA: TGCGCCAGCAGCTTCGGGGACAGGGCCAATGAAGCTTTCTTT. Full variable domain (missing parts from reference TRBV5-1 and TRBJ1-1): KAGVTQTPRYLIKTRGQQVTLSCSPISGHRSVSWYQQTPGQGLQFLFEYFSETQRNKGNFPGRFSGRQFSNSRSEMNVSTLELGDSALYLCASSFGDRANEAFFGQGTRLTVV.